This T cell receptor beta chain was found in a study of response to subunit inactivated influenza vaccine (dated by TCRdb to about 2018). For the wider study: Deep quantitative profiling of the T cell receptor repertoire was used in the study to follow responses to a trivalent subunit inactivated influenza vaccine.

Library creation used RT-PCR. The data were produced on an Illumina HiSeq 2500. TCRdb trimmed the raw reads at Q25, called clones with MiXCR and kept productive beta chains. When rows share a CDR3 protein, they turn into one entry using the most common DNA and genes. The sample yields about 520,000 distinct CDR3 sequences; roughly 27% were counted once. The biggest ten clones account for 1.5% to 2% of the sample. This clonotype appeared once. It has no known antigen specificity. No base quality information exists; no much larger clone differs at one position. A single read counts as weak evidence. The CDR3 runs 13 amino acids, cysteine and phenylalanine included. The CDR3 DNA has 39 bases and is translated from base 1. Taken from the germline V gene (reference sequence), the CDR1 and CDR2 loops are LNHNV and YYDKDF. V gives up 0 bases and J gives up 5 bases, and the segment between their germline ends measures 7 bases.

On the study overall, not on this receptor specifically: The authors proposed that each seasonal influenza vaccination may bring in only a limited number of new T cells.

This TCR was recovered from a man in his fifties who received an inactivated influenza vaccine. Donor details come from another sample of the same person, matched by shared clones. The chain links TRBV15 with TRBJ2-5; a confident D gene designation cannot be given. Here the sequenced sample was CD4+ T cells sorted from PBMCs, taken 4 to 6 days after vaccination. The CDR3 in this case is CATSREGRETQYF. The sequenced DNA is TGTGCCACCAGCAGAGAAGGGCGGGAGACCCAGTACTTC.